This T cell receptor (beta chain) came from a study of cytomegalovirus exposure and HLA in healthy donors. Findings of the study overall: Cytomegalovirus-associated status was assigned to roughly 160 TCR beta chains. Reports described diagnosis of cytomegalovirus status by the classifier as highly specific and sensitive.

Data came from immunoSEQ multiplex PCR; TCRdb stores just in-frame clones and leaves some out. This sample has roughly 150,000 clones, with 88% found just once. Germline V gene data show CDR1 as SQVTM and CDR2 as ANQGSEA. This CDR3 is built from 14 residues. The V end lost 7 bases, the J end lost 6 bases, and 18 bases lay between the germline ends. About this clone itself: No antigen is known for it.

The V and J genes are TRBV29-1 and TRBJ2-2, with D tentatively TRBD1 (6 bases). What was sequenced was PBMCs. This receptor was taken from a man younger than 35 in good health and CMV-seronegative. The CDR3 is CSAKIQTGPGELFF. In nucleotides, the CDR3 is TGCAGCGCTAAAATCCAGACAGGTCCCGGGGAGCTGTTTTTT.